This record covers a single T cell receptor (beta chain). CDR1 and CDR2 from the germline V gene are KGHSH and LQKENI. This CDR3 has 14 residues. V lost 3 bases and J lost 5; bases outside the gene matches: 6. This specimen belongs to a study of T cells after yellow fever vaccination. 5'RACE template switching added a universal primer site and UMIs to TCR cDNA. TCRdb ran MiXCR on the 5' RACE reads and lists one entry per CDR3 protein. Of some 110,000 distinct CDR3 sequences listed, 5.5% to 8% are singletons. The receptor comes from a man aged 18-30 years who received the YFV17D yellow fever vaccine. The rearrangement uses TRBV18 and TRBJ2-5; 7 nucleotides line up with TRBD2. The sample in question was CD4+ T cells sorted from PBMCs, obtained more than 40 days after the first yellow fever vaccination. CDR3 amino acids: CASSPGTIWETQYF. CDR3 in DNA: TGTGCCAGCTCACCGGGGACTATTTGGGAGACCCAGTACTTC.